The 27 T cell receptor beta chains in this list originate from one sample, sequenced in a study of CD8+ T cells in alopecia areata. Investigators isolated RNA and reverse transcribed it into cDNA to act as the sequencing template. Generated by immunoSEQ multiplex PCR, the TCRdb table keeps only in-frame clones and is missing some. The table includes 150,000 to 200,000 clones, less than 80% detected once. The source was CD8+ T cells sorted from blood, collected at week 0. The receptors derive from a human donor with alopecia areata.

The chain's CDR3 is CASSFGEYNEQFF. The DNA of the CDR3 is TGTGCCAGCAGTTTTGGCGAGTACAATGAGCAGTTCTTC. The chain is built from TRBV27 and TRBJ2-1; D is undetermined. Trimming removed 3 bases from V and 4 bases from J, with 7 bases in between. CDR3 length: 13 residues. Germline CDR1 is MNHEY and CDR2 is SMNVEV (reference sequence).

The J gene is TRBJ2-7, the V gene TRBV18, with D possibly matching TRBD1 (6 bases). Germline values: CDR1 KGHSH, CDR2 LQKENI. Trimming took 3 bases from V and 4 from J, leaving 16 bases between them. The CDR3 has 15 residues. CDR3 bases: TGTGCCAGCTCACCTGGTCGGCAGGGGCCTTACGAGCAGTACTTC. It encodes CASSPGRQGPYEQYF. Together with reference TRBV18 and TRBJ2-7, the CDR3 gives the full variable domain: NAGVMQNPRHLVRRRGQEARLRCSPMKGHSHVYWYRQLPEEGLKFMVYLQKENIIDESGMPKERFSAEFPKEGPSILRIQQVVRGDSAAYFCASSPGRQGPYEQYFGPGTRLTVT.

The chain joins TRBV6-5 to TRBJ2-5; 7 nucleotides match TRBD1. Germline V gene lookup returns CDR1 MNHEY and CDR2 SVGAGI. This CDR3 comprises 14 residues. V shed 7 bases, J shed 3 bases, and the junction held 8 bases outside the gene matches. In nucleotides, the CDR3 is TGTGCCAGCAATCAGGGGGTTCCCAAAGAGACCCAGTACTTC. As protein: CASNQGVPKETQYF.

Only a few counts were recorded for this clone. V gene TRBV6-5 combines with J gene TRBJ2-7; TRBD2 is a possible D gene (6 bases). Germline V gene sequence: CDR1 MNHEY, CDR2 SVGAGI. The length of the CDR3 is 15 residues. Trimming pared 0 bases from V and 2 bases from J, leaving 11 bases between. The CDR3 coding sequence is TGTGCCAGCAGTTACTCGGGGGGTCCTACCTACGAGCAGTACTTC. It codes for CASSYSGGPTYEQYF.

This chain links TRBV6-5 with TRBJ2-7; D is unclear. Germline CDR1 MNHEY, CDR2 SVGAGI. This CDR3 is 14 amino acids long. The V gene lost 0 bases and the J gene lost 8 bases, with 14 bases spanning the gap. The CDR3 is CASSYSSPPLKQYF. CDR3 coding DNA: TGTGCCAGCAGTTACTCTTCCCCCCCCCTGAAGCAGTACTTC.

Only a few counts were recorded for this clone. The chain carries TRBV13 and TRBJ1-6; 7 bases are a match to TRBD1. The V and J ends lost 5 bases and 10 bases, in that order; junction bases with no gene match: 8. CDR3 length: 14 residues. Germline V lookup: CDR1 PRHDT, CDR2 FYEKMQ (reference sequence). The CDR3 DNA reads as TGTGCCAGCAGCCATGACAGGGCTCGGTCACCCCTCCACTTT. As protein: CASSHDRARSPLHF.

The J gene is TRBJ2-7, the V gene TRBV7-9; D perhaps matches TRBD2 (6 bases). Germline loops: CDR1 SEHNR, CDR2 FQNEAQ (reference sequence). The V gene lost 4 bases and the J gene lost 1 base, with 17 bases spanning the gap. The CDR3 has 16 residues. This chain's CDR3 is CASSSSLGLVSYEQYF. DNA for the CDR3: TGTGCCAGCAGCTCTAGCCTGGGACTGGTGTCCTACGAGCAGTACTTC.

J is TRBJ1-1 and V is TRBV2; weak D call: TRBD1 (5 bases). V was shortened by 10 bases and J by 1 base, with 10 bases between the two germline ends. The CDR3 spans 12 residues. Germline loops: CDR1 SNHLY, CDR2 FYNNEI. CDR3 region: CAKGTENTEAFF. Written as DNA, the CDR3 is TGTGCCAAAGGGACGGAGAACACTGAAGCTTTCTTT.

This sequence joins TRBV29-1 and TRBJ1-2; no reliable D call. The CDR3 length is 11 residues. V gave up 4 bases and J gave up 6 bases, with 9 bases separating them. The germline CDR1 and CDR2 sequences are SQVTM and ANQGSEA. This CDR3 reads CSVAVGNGYTF. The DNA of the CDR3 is TGCAGCGTTGCGGTGGGCAATGGCTACACCTTC.

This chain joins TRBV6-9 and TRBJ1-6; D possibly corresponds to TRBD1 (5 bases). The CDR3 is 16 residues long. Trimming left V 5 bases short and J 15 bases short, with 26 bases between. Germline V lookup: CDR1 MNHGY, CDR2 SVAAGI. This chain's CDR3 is CASSRLGPPVEISLHF. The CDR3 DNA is TGTGCCAGCAGTAGACTGGGACCCCCCGTTGAGATAAGCCTCCACTTT.

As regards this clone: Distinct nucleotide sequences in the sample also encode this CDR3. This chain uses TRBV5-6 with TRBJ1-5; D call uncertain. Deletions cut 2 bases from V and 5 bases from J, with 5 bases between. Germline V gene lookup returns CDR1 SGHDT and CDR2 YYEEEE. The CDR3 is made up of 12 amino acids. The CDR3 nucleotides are TGTGCCAGCAGCTTAGGCGATCAGCCCCAGCATTTT. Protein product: CASSLGDQPQHF.

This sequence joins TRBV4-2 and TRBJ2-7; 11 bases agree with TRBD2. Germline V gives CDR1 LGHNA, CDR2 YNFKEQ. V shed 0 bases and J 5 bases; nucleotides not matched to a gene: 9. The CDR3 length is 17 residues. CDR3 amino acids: CASSQEVAGGLIDEQYF. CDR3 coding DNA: TGTGCCAGCAGCCAAGAGGTAGCGGGGGGGCTTATCGACGAGCAGTACTTC.

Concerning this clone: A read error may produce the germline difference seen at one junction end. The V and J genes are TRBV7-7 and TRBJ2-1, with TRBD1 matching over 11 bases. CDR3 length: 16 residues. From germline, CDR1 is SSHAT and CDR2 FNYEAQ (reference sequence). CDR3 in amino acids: CASSLGTGGSYNEQFF. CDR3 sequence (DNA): TGTGCTAGCAGCCTGGGGACAGGGGGCTCCTACAATGAGCAGTTCTTC.

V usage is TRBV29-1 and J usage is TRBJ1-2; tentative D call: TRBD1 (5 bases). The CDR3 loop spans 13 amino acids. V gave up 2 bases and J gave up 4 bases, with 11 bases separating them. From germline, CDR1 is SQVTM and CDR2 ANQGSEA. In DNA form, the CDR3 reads TGCAGCGTTGAACTCAGGGCGCCCTATGGCTACACCTTC. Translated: CSVELRAPYGYTF.

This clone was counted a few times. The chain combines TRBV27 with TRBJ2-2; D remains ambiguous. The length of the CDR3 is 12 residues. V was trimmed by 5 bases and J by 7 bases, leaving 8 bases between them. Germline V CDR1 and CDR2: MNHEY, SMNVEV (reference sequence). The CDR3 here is CASSGRRGELFF. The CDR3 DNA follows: TGTGCCAGCAGTGGTAGACGCGGGGAGCTGTTTTTT.

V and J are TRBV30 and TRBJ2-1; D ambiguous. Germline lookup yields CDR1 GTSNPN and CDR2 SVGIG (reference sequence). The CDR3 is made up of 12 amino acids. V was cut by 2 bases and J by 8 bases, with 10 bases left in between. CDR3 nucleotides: TGTGCCTGGAGTAACCCTACGTATGAGCAGTTCTTC. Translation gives CAWSNPTYEQFF. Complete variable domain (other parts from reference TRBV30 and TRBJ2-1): SQTIHQWPATLVQPVGSPLSLECTVEGTSNPNLYWYRQAAGRGLQLLFYSVGIGQISSEVPQNLSASRPQDRQFILSSKKLLLSDSGFYLCAWSNPTYEQFFGPGTRLTVL.

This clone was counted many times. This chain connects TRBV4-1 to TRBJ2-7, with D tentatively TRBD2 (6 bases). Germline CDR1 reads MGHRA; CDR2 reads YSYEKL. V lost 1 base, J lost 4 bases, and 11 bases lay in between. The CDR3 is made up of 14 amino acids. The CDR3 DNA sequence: TGCGCCAGCAGCCAAGTTGGAGGGAAGTACGAGCAGTACTTC. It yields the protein CASSQVGGKYEQYF.

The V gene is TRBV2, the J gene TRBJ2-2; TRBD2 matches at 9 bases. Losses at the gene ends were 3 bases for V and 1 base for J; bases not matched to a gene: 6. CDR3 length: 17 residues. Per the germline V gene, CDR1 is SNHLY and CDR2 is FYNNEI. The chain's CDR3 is CASSDPNSGGNTGELFF. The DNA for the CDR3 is TGTGCCAGCAGTGACCCCAATAGCGGGGGGAACACCGGGGAGCTGTTTTTT.

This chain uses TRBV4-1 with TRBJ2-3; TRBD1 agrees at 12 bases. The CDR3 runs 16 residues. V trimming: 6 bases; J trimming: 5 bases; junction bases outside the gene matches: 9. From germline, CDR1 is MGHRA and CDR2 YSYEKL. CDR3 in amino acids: CASRGLRDRGRDTQYF. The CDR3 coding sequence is TGCGCCAGCAGGGGGCTCCGGGACAGGGGGCGAGATACGCAGTATTTT.

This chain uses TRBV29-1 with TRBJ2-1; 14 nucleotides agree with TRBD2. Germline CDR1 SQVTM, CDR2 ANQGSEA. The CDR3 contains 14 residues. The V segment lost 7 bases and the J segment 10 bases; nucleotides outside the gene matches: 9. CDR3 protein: CSGSTSGGAGEQFF. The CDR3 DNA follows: TGCAGCGGCTCGACTAGCGGGGGGGCCGGGGAGCAGTTCTTC.

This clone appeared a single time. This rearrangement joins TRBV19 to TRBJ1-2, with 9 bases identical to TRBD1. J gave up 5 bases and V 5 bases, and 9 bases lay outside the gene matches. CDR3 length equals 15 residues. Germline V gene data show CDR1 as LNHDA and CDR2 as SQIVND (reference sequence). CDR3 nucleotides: TGTGCCAGTAGTTCTCGAGCGGACAGGGGTTATGGCTACACCTTC. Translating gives CASSSRADRGYGYTF.

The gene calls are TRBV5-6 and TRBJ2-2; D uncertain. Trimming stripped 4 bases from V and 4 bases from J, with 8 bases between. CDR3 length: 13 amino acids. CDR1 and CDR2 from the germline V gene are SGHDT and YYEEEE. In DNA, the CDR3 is TGTGCCAGCAGCCTGGAGCCCACCGGGGAGCTGTTTTTT. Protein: CASSLEPTGELFF. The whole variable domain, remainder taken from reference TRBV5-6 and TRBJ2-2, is DAGVTQSPTHLIKTRGQQVTLRCSPKSGHDTVSWYQQALGQGPQFIFQYYEEEERQRGNFPDRFSGHQFPNYSSELNVNALLLGDSALYLCASSLEPTGELFFGEGSRLTVL.

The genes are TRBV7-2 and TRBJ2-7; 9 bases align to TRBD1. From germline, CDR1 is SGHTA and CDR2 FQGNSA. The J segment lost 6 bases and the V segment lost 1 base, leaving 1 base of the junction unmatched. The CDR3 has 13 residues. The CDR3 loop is CASSLGTGAEQYF. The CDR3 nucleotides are TGTGCCAGCAGCTTAGGGACAGGGGCCGAGCAGTACTTC.

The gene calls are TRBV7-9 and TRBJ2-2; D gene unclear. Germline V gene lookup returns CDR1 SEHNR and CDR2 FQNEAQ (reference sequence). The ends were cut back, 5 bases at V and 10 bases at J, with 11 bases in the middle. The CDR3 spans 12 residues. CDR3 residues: CASSLYAQELFF. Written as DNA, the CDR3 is TGTGCCAGCAGCCTATACGCACAGGAGCTGTTTTTT.

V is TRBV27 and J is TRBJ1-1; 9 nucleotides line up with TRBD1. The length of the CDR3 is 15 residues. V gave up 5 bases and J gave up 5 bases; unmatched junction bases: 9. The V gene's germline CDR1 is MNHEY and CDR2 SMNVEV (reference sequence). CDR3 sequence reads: CASSRYRGPDTEAFF. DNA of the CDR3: TGTGCCAGCAGTCGCTACAGGGGGCCGGATACTGAAGCTTTCTTT.

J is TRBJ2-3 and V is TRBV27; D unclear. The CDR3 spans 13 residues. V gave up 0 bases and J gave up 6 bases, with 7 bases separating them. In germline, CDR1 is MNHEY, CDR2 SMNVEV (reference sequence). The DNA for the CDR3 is TGTGCCAGCAGTTTATCCCGTCGGGATACGCAGTATTTT. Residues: CASSLSRRDTQYF.

In DNA form, the CDR3 reads TGTGCCAGCAGCTTAGCGCCCGACAGGGATATAGATTCACCCCTCCACTTT. Protein: CASSLAPDRDIDSPLHF. The V call is TRBV7-9, the J call TRBJ1-6; TRBD1 agrees at 7 bases. V lost 0 bases, J lost 8 bases, and 10 bases stayed unmatched. CDR1 is SEHNR and CDR2 is FQNEAQ in the germline V gene (reference sequence). The CDR3 consists of 17 residues.